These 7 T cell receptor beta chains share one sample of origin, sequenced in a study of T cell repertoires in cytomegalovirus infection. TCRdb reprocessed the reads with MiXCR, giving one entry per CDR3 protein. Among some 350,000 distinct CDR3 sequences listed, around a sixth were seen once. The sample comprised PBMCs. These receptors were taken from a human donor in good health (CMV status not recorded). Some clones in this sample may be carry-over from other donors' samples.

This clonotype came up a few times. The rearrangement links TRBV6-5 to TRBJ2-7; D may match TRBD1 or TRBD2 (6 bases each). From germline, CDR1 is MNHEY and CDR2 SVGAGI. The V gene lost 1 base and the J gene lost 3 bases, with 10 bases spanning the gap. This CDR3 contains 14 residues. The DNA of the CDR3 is TGTGCCAGCAGTTACTTAAAGGGGGGCTACGAGCAGTACTTC. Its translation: CASSYLKGGYEQYF.

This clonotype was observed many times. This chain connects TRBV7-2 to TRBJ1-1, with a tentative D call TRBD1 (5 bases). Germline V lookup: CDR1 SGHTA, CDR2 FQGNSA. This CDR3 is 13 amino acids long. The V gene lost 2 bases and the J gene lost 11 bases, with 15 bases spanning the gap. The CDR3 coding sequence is TGTGCCAGCAGCTTACAGGGACCGTACTTGGCTTTCTTT. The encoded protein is CASSLQGPYLAFF.

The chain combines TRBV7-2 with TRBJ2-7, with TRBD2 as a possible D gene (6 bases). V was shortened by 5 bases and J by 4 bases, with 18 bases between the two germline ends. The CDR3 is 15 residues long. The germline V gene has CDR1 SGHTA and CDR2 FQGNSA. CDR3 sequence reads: CASSVGGLPVYEQYF. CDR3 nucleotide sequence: TGTGCCAGCAGCGTGGGGGGACTTCCTGTGTACGAGCAGTACTTC. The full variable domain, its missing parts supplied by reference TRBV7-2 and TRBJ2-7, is GAGVSQSPSNKVTEKGKDVELRCDPISGHTALYWYRQSLGQGLEFLIYFQGNSAPDKSGLPSDRFSAERTGGSVSTLTIQRTQQEDSAVYLCASSVGGLPVYEQYFGPGTRLTVT.

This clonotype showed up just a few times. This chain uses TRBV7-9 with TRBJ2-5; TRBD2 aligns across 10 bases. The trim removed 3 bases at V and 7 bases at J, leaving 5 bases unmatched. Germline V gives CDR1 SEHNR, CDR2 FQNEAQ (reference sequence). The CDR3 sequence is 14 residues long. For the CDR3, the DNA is TGTGCCAGCAGCTTGACTAGCGGGCCTGGGACCCAGTACTTC. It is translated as CASSLTSGPGTQYF.

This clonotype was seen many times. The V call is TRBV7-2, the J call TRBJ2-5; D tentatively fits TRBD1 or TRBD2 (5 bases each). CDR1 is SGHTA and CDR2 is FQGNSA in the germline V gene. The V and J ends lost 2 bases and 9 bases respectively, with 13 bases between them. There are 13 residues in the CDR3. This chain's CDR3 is CASSLLSEGSQYF. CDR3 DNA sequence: TGTGCCAGCAGCTTACTCTCCGAGGGGTCCCAGTACTTC.

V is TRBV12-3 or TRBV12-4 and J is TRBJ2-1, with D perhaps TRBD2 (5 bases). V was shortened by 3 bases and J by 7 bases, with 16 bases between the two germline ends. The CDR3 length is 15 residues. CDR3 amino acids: CASSFRPGPGNEQFF. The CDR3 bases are TGTGCCAGCAGTTTTAGGCCCGGGCCGGGGAATGAGCAGTTCTTC.

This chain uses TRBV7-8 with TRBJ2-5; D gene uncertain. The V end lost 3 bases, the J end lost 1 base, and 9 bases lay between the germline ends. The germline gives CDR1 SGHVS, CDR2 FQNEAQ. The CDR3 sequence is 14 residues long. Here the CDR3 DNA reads TGTGCCAGCAGCTTTCGAATGTTCCAAGAGACCCAGTACTTC. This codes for CASSFRMFQETQYF.